Listed below are T cell receptor beta chains from one sample, sequenced in a study of T-cell reconstitution after alpha-beta-depleted transplantation in children. TCRdb processed the PCR reads anew with MiXCR; each CDR3 protein has one entry. Among approximately 350,000 distinct CDR3 sequences listed, 9% to 12% were seen once. The starting material was PBMCs from the stem cell graft donor, obtained from the stem cell graft. These TCRs come from a human donor who donated a stem cell graft to a child with acute lymphoblastic leukemia. Each CDR3 is given with its conserved first and last residue. D genes are given only for firm matches. Clone sizes are given selectively: once, few, many, or a class where the clone is expanded.

j_gene | v_gene | abundance | d_gene | CDR3aa | CDR3nt
TRBJ2-7 | TRBV4-1 | few | TRBD2 | CASSRQGGGLAGGGGSYEQYF | TGCGCCAGCAGCCGTCAAGGTGGGGGACTAGCGGGAGGAGGAGGTTCCTACGAGCAGTACTTC
TRBJ2-5 | TRBV27 | few | TRBD2 | CASINIAGGTQYF | TGTGCCAGCATTAACATAGCGGGGGGGACCCAGTACTTC
TRBJ2-2 | TRBV5-1 | - | - | CASSLVAFTGELFF | TGCGCCAGCAGCTTGGTGGCCTTCACCGGGGAGCTGTTTTTT
TRBJ1-5 | TRBV2 | many | TRBD1 | CASREDHRGPQPQHF | TGTGCCAGCAGAGAGGACCACAGGGGGCCTCAGCCCCAGCATTTT
TRBJ2-4 | TRBV20-1 | - | - | CSTDWGKNIQYF | TGCAGCACTGACTGGGGCAAAAACATTCAGTACTTC
TRBJ2-5 | TRBV20-1 | few | TRBD1 | CSADKPGQEETQYF | TGCAGTGCTGATAAACCGGGACAGGAAGAGACCCAGTACTTC
TRBJ2-1 | TRBV20-1 | - | - | CSARGVREGKYNEQFF | TGCAGTGCTAGAGGAGTTCGCGAGGGGAAATACAATGAGCAGTTCTTC
TRBJ2-3 | TRBV10-2 | few | - | CASPRTDTQYF | TGCGCCAGCCCCAGAACAGATACGCAGTATTTT
TRBJ2-3 | TRBV7-2 | few | - | CASSLGRATDTQYF | TGTGCCAGCAGCCTGGGCCGGGCCACAGATACGCAGTATTTT
TRBJ1-3 | TRBV6-1 | many | TRBD1 | CASSLGTGAGNTIYF | TGTGCCAGCAGTCTCGGGACAGGGGCTGGAAACACCATATATTTT
TRBJ1-6 | TRBV7-2 | many | - | CASSLDRAGNSPLHF | TGTGCCAGCAGCTTAGACAGGGCTGGGAATTCACCCCTCCACTTT
TRBJ2-7 | TRBV12-3/TRBV12-4 | - | - | CASSVVFYEQYF | TGTGCCAGCAGTGTGGTCTTCTACGAGCAGTACTTC
TRBJ1-1 | TRBV10-3 | few | TRBD1 | CAIRTGVQNTEAFF | TGTGCCATCAGGACAGGGGTGCAGAACACTGAAGCTTTCTTT
TRBJ1-3 | TRBV7-2 | - | - | CASSLTLGPGNTIYF | TGTGCCAGCAGCCTAACTCTGGGGCCTGGAAACACCATATATTTT
TRBJ1-3 | TRBV7-2 | - | - | CASRVGSRQDTIYF | TGTGCCAGCAGGGTTGGGAGTCGGCAGGACACCATATATTTT
TRBJ1-5 | TRBV20-1 | few | - | CSALYSNQPQHF | TGCAGTGCCCTTTATAGCAATCAGCCCCAGCATTTT
TRBJ2-7 | TRBV29-1 | - | - | CSVIDPGDEQYF | TGCAGCGTTATAGACCCCGGGGACGAGCAGTACTTC
TRBJ2-1 | TRBV27 | few | TRBD1 | CASGDRVLFEQFF | TGTGCCAGCGGGGACAGGGTGTTATTCGAGCAGTTCTTC
TRBJ1-4 | TRBV7-9 | many | - | CASSLWQGGKLFF | TGTGCCAGCAGCTTATGGCAGGGCGGAAAACTGTTTTTT
TRBJ2-1 | TRBV7-8 | few | - | CASSTFRTDDNEQFF | TGTGCCAGCAGCACATTTCGGACGGATGACAATGAGCAGTTCTTC
TRBJ1-1 | TRBV5-1 | - | - | CASSTHAGSTEAFF | TGCGCCAGCAGTACCCACGCAGGGTCCACTGAAGCTTTCTTT
TRBJ2-1 | TRBV6-2/TRBV6-3 | few | - | CASSYSNYNEQFF | TGTGCCAGCAGTTACTCGAACTACAATGAGCAGTTCTTC
TRBJ1-2 | TRBV5-4 | few | TRBD1 | CASSLRDRVFDGYTF | TGTGCCAGCAGCTTGCGGGACAGGGTTTTCGATGGCTACACCTTC
TRBJ2-2 | TRBV24-1 | many | TRBD2 | CATSDGTRVTGELFF | TGTGCCACCAGTGATGGGACTAGGGTCACCGGGGAGCTGTTTTTT
TRBJ2-7 | TRBV18 | - | - | CASSPPSRTYEQYF | TGTGCCAGCTCACCACCGTCCAGGACCTACGAGCAGTACTTC
TRBJ2-7 | TRBV10-3 | few | TRBD1 | CAISGDRGYEQYF | TGTGCCATCAGTGGGGACAGGGGCTACGAGCAGTACTTC
TRBJ2-7 | TRBV25-1 | few | TRBD2 | CASSPGLAPSYEQYF | TGTGCCAGTTCCCCGGGACTAGCGCCGTCCTACGAGCAGTACTTC
TRBJ2-2 | TRBV7-9 | - | - | CASSSNGVGLAGELFF | TGTGCCAGCAGCTCCAACGGGGTGGGGCTAGCCGGGGAGCTGTTTTTT